The 29 T cell receptor beta chains below were found in one sample sequenced in a study of T cells in Graves' hyperthyroidism and ophthalmopathy. It was RNA transcripts that yielded the amplified TCR beta CDR3 regions. A first-round RT-PCR of the TCR CDR3 used the HTBI primer set. One entry per CDR3 protein results from TCRdb running MiXCR on the multiplex PCR reads. Of roughly 700,000 distinct CDR3 sequences listed, about a third are singletons. The sample was blood. The receptors derive from a woman between 40 and 55 years old with Graves' hyperthyroidism.

This clonotype was observed many times. The chain uses TRBV29-1 and TRBJ2-2; D is ambiguous. This CDR3 contains 13 residues. The germline V and J ends were trimmed by 1 base and 1 base, with 4 bases remaining between them. The germline CDR1 and CDR2 sequences are SQVTM and ANQGSEA. The CDR3: CSVEARNTGELFF. Here the CDR3 DNA reads TGCAGCGTTGAAGCCCGGAACACCGGGGAGCTGTTTTTT.

In this sample, this clonotype turned up many times. The gene calls are TRBV7-9 and TRBJ1-5; D gene unclear. V lost 5 bases and J 5 bases, leaving 13 bases between the germline ends. The CDR3 has 14 residues. Germline CDR1 is SEHNR and CDR2 is FQNEAQ (reference sequence). The CDR3 sequence: CASSPQSPDQPQHF. The CDR3 DNA is TGTGCCAGCAGCCCCCAGAGTCCGGATCAGCCCCAGCATTTT. The whole variable domain, filled in from reference TRBV7-9 and TRBJ1-5, reads DTGVSQNPRHKITKRGQNVTFRCDPISEHNRLYWYRQTLGQGPEFLTYFQNEAQLEKSRLLSDRFSAERPKGSFSTLEIQRTEQGDSAMYLCASSPQSPDQPQHFGDGTRLSIL.

The gene calls are TRBV10-3 and TRBJ1-2, with 7 positions matching TRBD1. Losses at the gene ends were 5 bases for V and 4 bases for J; bases not matched to a gene: 19. The CDR3 sequence is 18 residues long. CDR1 and CDR2 (germline): ENHRY, SYGVKD. This chain's CDR3 is CAISFQPPQGTYSYGYTF. CDR3 sequence (DNA): TGTGCCATCAGTTTTCAACCGCCACAGGGGACGTATAGCTATGGCTACACCTTC.

At least ten counts were recorded for this clonotype. The rearrangement uses TRBV19 and TRBJ1-2; D gene uncertain. V lost 5 bases to trimming and J lost 4 bases, with 20 bases between them. This CDR3 region has 16 residues. Germline CDR1 is LNHDA and CDR2 is SQIVND (reference sequence). The DNA of the CDR3 is TGTGCCAGTAGTTCCTCCCAATCGGGTGGAATCTATGGCTACACCTTC. This codes for CASSSSQSGGIYGYTF.

The chain uses TRBV4-1 and TRBJ2-2; 10 bases agree with TRBD2. CDR3 length equals 17 residues. Per the germline V gene, CDR1 is MGHRA and CDR2 is YSYEKL. With 0 bases clipped from V and 4 bases from J, the junction kept 5 bases outside the gene matches. CDR3 sequence: CASSQEGSGGPTGELFF. DNA of the CDR3: TGCGCCAGCAGCCAAGAAGGTAGCGGGGGGCCCACCGGGGAGCTGTTTTTT.

This clonotype appeared many times. One end of the junction is discordant with germline, which a read error may explain. The chain recombines TRBV7-7 with TRBJ2-2, with unresolved D. Germline V gives CDR1 SSHAT, CDR2 FNYEAQ (reference sequence). This CDR3 region has 14 residues. The CDR3, as DNA: TGTGCTAGCAGCCCCTCCGCGAACACCGGGGAGCTGTTTTTT. This translates into CASSPSANTGELFF.

CDR3 region: CAISDGPIGSYEQYF. The CDR3, as DNA: TGTGCCATCTCGGACGGGCCCATCGGTTCCTACGAGCAGTACTTC. The chain uses TRBV10-3 and TRBJ2-7, with D hard to call. Trimming stripped 8 bases from V and 1 base from J, with 18 bases between. The CDR3 covers 15 residues. CDR1 and CDR2 from the germline V gene are ENHRY and SYGVKD.

This clonotype came up once. The chain has TRBV6-1 and TRBJ1-1, with D possibly TRBD1 on 6 matching bases. The CDR3 is made up of 14 amino acids. Germline lookup yields CDR1 MNHNS and CDR2 SASEGT. V dropped 6 bases and J dropped 6 bases, with 17 bases sitting between them. CDR3 sequence (DNA): TGTGCCAGCAGCCGAGGGGGGATCAACGCTGAAGCTTTCTTT. It encodes CASSRGGINAEAFF.

Of note for this clonotype: Given a much more abundant clone one base away, this may be a read error. The V gene is TRBV12-3 or TRBV12-4, the J gene TRBJ2-7; weak D call: TRBD2 (5 bases). V dropped 7 bases and J dropped 3 bases, with 16 bases sitting between them. The CDR3 spans 14 residues. The CDR3: CASTSAGSNYEQYF. CDR3 DNA: TGTGCCAGCACCAGCGCGGGCAGTAACTACGAGCAGTACTTC.

In its sample, this clonotype was seen many times. The chain combines TRBV7-9 with TRBJ1-5; tentative D call: TRBD1 (5 bases). Germline lookup yields CDR1 SEHNR and CDR2 FQNEAQ (reference sequence). Trimming stripped 3 bases from V and 9 bases from J, with 21 bases between. The CDR3 runs to 16 residues. The CDR3 is CASSLSYAAGLGPQHF. The CDR3 DNA reads TGTGCCAGCAGCTTGAGCTACGCGGCAGGGTTAGGGCCCCAGCATTTT.

As concerns this clonotype: A clone one base away is much larger, so this may be a read error. This chain connects TRBV6-5 to TRBJ2-7, with no clear D. This CDR3 has 15 amino acids. Germline CDR1 and CDR2: MNHEY and SVGAGI. In DNA form, the CDR3 reads TGTGCCAGCAGTTACTCGGCAGGCCGGTTTTACGAGCAGTGCTTC. This codes for CASSYSAGRFYEQCF.

The chain carries TRBV28 and TRBJ1-1; D is perhaps TRBD1 (5 bases). This CDR3 comprises 14 residues. From germline, CDR1 is MDHEN and CDR2 SYDVKM. The germline V and J ends were trimmed by 0 bases and 4 bases, with 9 bases remaining between them. CDR3 in amino acids: CASSLWQGATEAFF. CDR3 DNA sequence: TGTGCCAGCAGTTTATGGCAGGGTGCCACTGAAGCTTTCTTT.

V is TRBV29-1 and J is TRBJ1-2; a weak D match, TRBD1 (6 bases). This CDR3 comprises 12 residues. The germline V gene encodes CDR1 SQVTM and CDR2 ANQGSEA. Trimming removed 8 bases from V and 4 bases from J, with 14 bases in between. The DNA for the CDR3 is TGCAGCAGCCCCGGACAGTCCTATGGCTACACCTTC. Amino acid sequence: CSSPGQSYGYTF.

This chain joins TRBV20-1 and TRBJ2-7; 10 positions agree with TRBD2. J was trimmed by 7 bases and V by 5 bases; bases with no gene match: 8. This CDR3 contains 13 residues. The germline CDR1 and CDR2 sequences are DFQATT and SNEGSKA (reference sequence). CDR3 loop: CSAGPAGGQEQYF. The CDR3 DNA reads TGCAGTGCTGGGCCAGCGGGGGGGCAAGAGCAGTACTTC.

This clonotype was seen at least ten times. V usage is TRBV9 and J usage is TRBJ2-5, with 14 bases aligning to TRBD2. The V and J ends lost 4 bases and 3 bases, in that order; junction bases with no gene match: 5. Germline CDR1 is SGDLS and CDR2 is YYNGEE. CDR3 length: 16 residues. As DNA, the CDR3 is TGTGCCAGCAGCCTCGGACTAGCGGGGGGAAAAGAGACCCAGTACTTC. It is translated as CASSLGLAGGKETQYF.

This clonotype was counted at least ten times. The V gene is TRBV2, the J gene TRBJ1-2; unclear D gene. Germline CDR1 reads SNHLY; CDR2 reads FYNNEI. This CDR3 has 14 amino acids. The V and J ends lost 4 bases and 2 bases respectively, with 11 bases between them. In DNA, the CDR3 is TGTGCCAGCAGTGCGGATGCCCCAAACTATGGCTACACCTTC. It encodes CASSADAPNYGYTF.

The rearrangement uses TRBV6-1 and TRBJ1-1; D uncertain. The germline V and J ends were trimmed by 6 bases and 10 bases, with 15 bases remaining between them. There are 12 residues in the CDR3. Germline lookup yields CDR1 MNHNS and CDR2 SASEGT. Written as DNA, the CDR3 is TGTGCCAGCAGCTCCGGGCCGCGCGGAGCTTTCTTT. Translating it yields CASSSGPRGAFF.

The chain employs TRBV7-8 and TRBJ2-7; tentative D call: TRBD2 (6 bases). The DNA end is more similar to TRBJ2-1, so the J call may be wrong. Per the germline V gene, CDR1 is SGHVS and CDR2 is FQNEAQ. The CDR3 spans 16 residues. Here the CDR3 reads CASSLVAGSPGNEQFF. CDR3 bases: TGTGCCAGCAGCTTAGTTGCGGGAAGTCCGGGGAATGAGCAGTTCTTC.

The J gene is TRBJ1-1, the V gene TRBV4-2; D may be TRBD1 (5 bases). CDR1 is LGHNA, CDR2 YNFKEQ, per germline. V was pared by 1 base and J by 1 base, with 13 bases between. This CDR3 spans 16 amino acids. Here the CDR3 DNA reads TGTGCCAGCAGCCAAGTGGTTGGGACGGGGAACACTGAAGCTTTCTTT. Encoded protein: CASSQVVGTGNTEAFF.

At least ten counts were recorded for this clonotype. V gene TRBV20-1 combines with J gene TRBJ1-5; D remains ambiguous. Looked up from germline, CDR1 is DFQATT and CDR2 is SNEGSKA (reference sequence). V lost 6 bases, J lost 7 bases, and 16 bases lay in between. This CDR3 has 13 residues. The CDR3 DNA reads TGCAGTGCCGACGGGGAGGGAAGCCAGCCCCAGCATTTT. Its translation is CSADGEGSQPQHF.

The rearrangement uses TRBV9 and TRBJ2-7; 7 bases align to TRBD1. Germline V gene sequence: CDR1 SGDLS, CDR2 YYNGEE. J lost 4 bases, V lost 4 bases, and 23 bases had no gene match. This CDR3 is built from 19 residues. CDR3 sequence reads: CASSQAQLPTGNGRYEQYF. The CDR3 bases are TGTGCCAGCAGCCAAGCTCAACTGCCGACAGGGAATGGTAGGTACGAGCAGTACTTC.

The rearrangement links TRBV5-6 to TRBJ1-5; 8 bases fit TRBD1. Germline CDR1 SGHDT, CDR2 YYEEEE. J lost 0 bases, V lost 4 bases, and 3 bases had no gene match. The CDR3 has 15 residues. CDR3 in amino acids: CASSGQGYSNQPQHF. CDR3 coding DNA: TGTGCCAGCAGCGGACAGGGTTATAGCAATCAGCCCCAGCATTTT.

Only a few counts were recorded for this clonotype. This chain connects TRBV13 to TRBJ2-5; perhaps D is TRBD1 or TRBD2 (6 bases each). The CDR3 runs to 15 residues. V was clipped by 6 bases and J by 0 bases, with 14 bases between them. The germline V gene encodes CDR1 PRHDT and CDR2 FYEKMQ (reference sequence). The DNA of the CDR3 is TGTGCCAGCAGTCGCGCGGGACACAACCAAGAGACCCAGTACTTC. Encoded protein: CASSRAGHNQETQYF.

This sequence joins TRBV7-6 and TRBJ2-1; D is unclear. Trimming removed 3 bases from V and 8 bases from J, with 5 bases in between. Germline values: CDR1 SGHVS, CDR2 FNYEAQ. The CDR3 is 11 amino acids. The CDR3 loop reads CASSFDDEQFF. Written as DNA, the CDR3 is TGTGCCAGCAGCTTTGACGATGAGCAGTTCTTC. The full variable domain, in which reference TRBV7-6 and TRBJ2-1 provide the parts outside the CDR3, is GAGVSQSPRYKVTKRGQDVALRCDPISGHVSLYWYRQALGQGPEFLTYFNYEAQQDKSGLPNDRFSAERPEGSISTLTIQRTEQRDSAMYRCASSFDDEQFFGPGTRLTVL.

The chain combines TRBV4-3 with TRBJ2-2; 8 nucleotides match TRBD1. The CDR3 is 17 residues long. With V trimmed by 3 bases and J by 7 bases, 13 bases remained unmatched. Germline values: CDR1 LGHNA, CDR2 YSLEER. CDR3 protein: CASSQGRGPAIIGELFF. CDR3 in DNA: TGCGCCAGCAGCCAGGGCAGGGGGCCGGCCATTATCGGGGAGCTGTTTTTT.

The genes are TRBV12-5 and TRBJ2-6; D gene unclear. With 0 bases removed from V and 2 bases from J, the gap between germline ends came to 8 bases. The CDR3 has 16 residues. Germline assignment: CDR1 LGHNT and CDR2 FRNRAP. The CDR3 region is CASGLVFGAGANVLTF. As DNA, the CDR3 is TGTGCTAGTGGTTTGGTATTTGGGGCTGGGGCCAACGTCCTGACTTTC.

This clonotype has just a few counts. This chain uses TRBV7-2 with TRBJ2-7; D gene ambiguous. Germline V gene sequence: CDR1 SGHTA, CDR2 FQGNSA. V was cut by 0 bases and J by 1 base, with 7 bases left in between. The CDR3 extends over 14 amino acids. For the CDR3, the DNA is TGTGCCAGCAGCTTAGCTTTTGGATCCTACGAGCAGTACTTC. This codes for CASSLAFGSYEQYF.

The CDR3 bases are TGTGCCAGTAGTACAGTGACCGGGAGAGATCAGCCCCAGCATTTT. Protein product: CASSTVTGRDQPQHF. The V gene is TRBV19, the J gene TRBJ1-5; D call uncertain. In germline, CDR1 is LNHDA, CDR2 SQIVND (reference sequence). The CDR3 sequence is 15 residues long. V shed 4 bases and J shed 5 bases, with 15 bases lying between them.

J is TRBJ2-2 and V is TRBV2; TRBD1 aligns across 10 bases. CDR3 length equals 16 residues. CDR1 is SNHLY and CDR2 is FYNNEI in the germline V gene. J lost 6 bases, V lost 4 bases, and 8 bases had no gene match. The CDR3 protein is CASSAAGQGIPGELFF. Written as DNA, the CDR3 is TGTGCCAGCAGTGCAGCGGGACAGGGGATCCCCGGGGAGCTGTTTTTT. Supplemented by reference TRBV2 and TRBJ2-2, the full variable domain reads EPEVTQTPSHQVTQMGQEVILRCVPISNHLYFYWYRQILGQKVEFLVSFYNNEISEKSEIFDDQFSVERPDGSNFTLKIRSTKLEDSAMYFCASSAAGQGIPGELFFGEGSRLTVL.